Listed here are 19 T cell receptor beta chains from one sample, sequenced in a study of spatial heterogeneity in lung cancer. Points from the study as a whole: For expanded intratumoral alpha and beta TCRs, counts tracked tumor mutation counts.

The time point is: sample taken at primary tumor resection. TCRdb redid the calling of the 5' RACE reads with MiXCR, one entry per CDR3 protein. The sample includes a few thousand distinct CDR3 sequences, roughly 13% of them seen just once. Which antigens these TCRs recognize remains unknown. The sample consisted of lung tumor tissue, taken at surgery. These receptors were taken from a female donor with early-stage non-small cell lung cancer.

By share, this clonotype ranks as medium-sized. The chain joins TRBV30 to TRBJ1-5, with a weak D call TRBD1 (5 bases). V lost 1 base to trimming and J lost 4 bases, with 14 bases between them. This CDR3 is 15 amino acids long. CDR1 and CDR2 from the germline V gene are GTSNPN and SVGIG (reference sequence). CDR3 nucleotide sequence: TGTGCCTGGAGTGAACGTGGGGGGGATAATCAGCCCCAGCATTTT. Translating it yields CAWSERGGDNQPQHF.

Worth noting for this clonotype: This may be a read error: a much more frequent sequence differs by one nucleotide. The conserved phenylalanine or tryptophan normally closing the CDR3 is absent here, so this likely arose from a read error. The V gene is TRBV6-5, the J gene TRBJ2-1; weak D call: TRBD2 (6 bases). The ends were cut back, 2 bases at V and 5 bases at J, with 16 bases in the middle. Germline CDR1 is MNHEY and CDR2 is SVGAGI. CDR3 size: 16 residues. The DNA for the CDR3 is TGTGCCAGCAGTTACGACCCGGGAGACGGCAACAATGAGCAGTTCTTA. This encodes CASSYDPGDGNNEQFL.

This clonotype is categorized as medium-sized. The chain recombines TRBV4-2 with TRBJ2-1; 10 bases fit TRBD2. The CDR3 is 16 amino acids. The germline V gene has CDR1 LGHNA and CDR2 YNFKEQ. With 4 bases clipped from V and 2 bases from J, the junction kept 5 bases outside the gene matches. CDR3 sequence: CASSRGLAETYNEQFF. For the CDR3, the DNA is TGTGCCAGCAGCCGTGGACTAGCGGAAACCTACAATGAGCAGTTCTTC.

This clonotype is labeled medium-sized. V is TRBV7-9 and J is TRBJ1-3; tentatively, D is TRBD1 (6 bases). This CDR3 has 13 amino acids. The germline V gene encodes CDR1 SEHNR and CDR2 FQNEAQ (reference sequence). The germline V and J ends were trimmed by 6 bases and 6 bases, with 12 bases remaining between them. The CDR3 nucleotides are TGTGCCAGCAGATTACAGGGAGTAAACACCATATATTTT. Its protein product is CASRLQGVNTIYF.

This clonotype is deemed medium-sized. CDR3 nucleotides: TGTGCCAGCAGCACCCGGACTAGCGGGAGTGACGAGCAGTACTTC. It is translated as CASSTRTSGSDEQYF. The chain recombines TRBV7-9 with TRBJ2-7; 13 bases agree with TRBD2. Germline CDR1 reads SEHNR; CDR2 reads FQNEAQ (reference sequence). The CDR3 length is 15 residues. Germline trimming cut 5 bases from V and 5 bases from J; bases unmatched to any gene: 6.

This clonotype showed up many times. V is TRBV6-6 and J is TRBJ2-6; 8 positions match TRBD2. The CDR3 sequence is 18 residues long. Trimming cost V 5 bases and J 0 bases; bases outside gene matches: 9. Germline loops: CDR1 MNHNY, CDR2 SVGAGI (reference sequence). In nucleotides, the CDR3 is TGTGCCAGCAGTAAGGCGGGAGGCCGCAGCTCTGGGGCCAACGTCCTGACTTTC. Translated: CASSKAGGRSSGANVLTF.

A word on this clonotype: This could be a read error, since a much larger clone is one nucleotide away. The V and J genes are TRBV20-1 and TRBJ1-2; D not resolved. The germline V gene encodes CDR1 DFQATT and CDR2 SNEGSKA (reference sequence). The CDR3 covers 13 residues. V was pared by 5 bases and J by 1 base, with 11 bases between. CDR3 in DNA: TGCAGTGCTTCGGGCAGCATTAACTATGGCTACACCTTC. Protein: CSASGSINYGYTF.

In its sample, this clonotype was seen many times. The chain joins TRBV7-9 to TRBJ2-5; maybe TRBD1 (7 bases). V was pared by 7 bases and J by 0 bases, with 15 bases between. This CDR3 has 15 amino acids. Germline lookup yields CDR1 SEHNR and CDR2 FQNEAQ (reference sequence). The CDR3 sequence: CASTPEGQYQETQYF. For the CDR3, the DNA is TGTGCCAGCACCCCGGAGGGACAGTACCAAGAGACCCAGTACTTC.

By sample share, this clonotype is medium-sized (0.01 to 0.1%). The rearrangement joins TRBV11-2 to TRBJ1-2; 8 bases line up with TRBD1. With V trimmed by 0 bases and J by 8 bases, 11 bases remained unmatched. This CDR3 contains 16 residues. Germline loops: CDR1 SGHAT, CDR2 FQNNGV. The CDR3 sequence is CASSLDEAGGLRGYTF. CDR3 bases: TGTGCCAGCAGCTTAGATGAGGCAGGGGGCCTCCGAGGCTACACCTTC.

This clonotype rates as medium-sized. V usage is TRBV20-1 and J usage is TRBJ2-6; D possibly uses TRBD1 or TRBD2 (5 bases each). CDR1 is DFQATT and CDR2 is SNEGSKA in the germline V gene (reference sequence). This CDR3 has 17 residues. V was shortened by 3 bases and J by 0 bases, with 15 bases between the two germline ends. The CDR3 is CSAREPGALSGANVLTF. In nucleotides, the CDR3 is TGCAGTGCTAGGGAACCCGGGGCTCTCTCTGGGGCCAACGTCCTGACTTTC.

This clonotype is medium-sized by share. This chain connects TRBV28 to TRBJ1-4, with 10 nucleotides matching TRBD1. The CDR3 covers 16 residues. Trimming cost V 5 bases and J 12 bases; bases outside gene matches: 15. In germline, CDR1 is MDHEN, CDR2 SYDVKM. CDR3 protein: CASSPPPGTGVRELFF. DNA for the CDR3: TGTGCCAGCAGTCCTCCCCCCGGGACAGGGGTAAGGGAACTGTTTTTT. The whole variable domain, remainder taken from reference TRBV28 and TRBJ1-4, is DVKVTQSSRYLVKRTGEKVFLECVQDMDHENMFWYRQDPGLGLRLIYFSYDVKMKEKGDIPEGYSVSREKKERFSLILESASTNQTSMYLCASSPPPGTGVRELFFGSGTQLSVL.

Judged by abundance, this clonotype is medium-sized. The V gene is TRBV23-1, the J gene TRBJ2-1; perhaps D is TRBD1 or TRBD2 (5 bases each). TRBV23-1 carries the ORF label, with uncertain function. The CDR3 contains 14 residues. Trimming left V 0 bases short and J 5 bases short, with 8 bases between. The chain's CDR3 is CASSQSGPHNEQFF. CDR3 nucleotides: TGCGCCAGCAGTCAATCGGGACCACACAATGAGCAGTTCTTC.

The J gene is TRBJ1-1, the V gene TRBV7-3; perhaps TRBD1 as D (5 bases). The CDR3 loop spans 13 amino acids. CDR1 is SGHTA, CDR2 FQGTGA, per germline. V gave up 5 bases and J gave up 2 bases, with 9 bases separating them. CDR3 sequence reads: CASSPGSNTEAFF. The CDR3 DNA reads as TGTGCCAGCAGCCCAGGGTCTAACACTGAAGCTTTCTTT.

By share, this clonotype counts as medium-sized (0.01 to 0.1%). This CDR3 is CSAPSGTGHNLYIQYF. The DNA of the CDR3 is TGCAGTGCTCCCTCCGGGACAGGGCACAACCTATACATTCAGTACTTC. This chain links TRBV20-1 with TRBJ2-4; TRBD1 matches 9 bases. Trimming cost V 5 bases and J 8 bases; bases outside gene matches: 16. Germline V gene data show CDR1 as DFQATT and CDR2 as SNEGSKA (reference sequence). CDR3 size: 16 residues.

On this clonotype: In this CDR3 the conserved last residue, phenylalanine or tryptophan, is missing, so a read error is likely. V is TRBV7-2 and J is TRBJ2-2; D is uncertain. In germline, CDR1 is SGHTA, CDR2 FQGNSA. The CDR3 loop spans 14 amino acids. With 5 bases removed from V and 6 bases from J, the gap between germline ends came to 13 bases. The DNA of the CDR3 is TGTGCCAGCAGCCTCGCAATGGCGTCCGGGGAGCTGTTTCTT. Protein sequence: CASSLAMASGELFL.

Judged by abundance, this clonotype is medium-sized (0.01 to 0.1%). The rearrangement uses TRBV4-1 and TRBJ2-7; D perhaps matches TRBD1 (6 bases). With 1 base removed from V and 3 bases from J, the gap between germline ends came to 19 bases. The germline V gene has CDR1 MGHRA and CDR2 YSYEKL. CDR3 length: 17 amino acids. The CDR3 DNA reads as TGCGCCAGCAGCCAAGCCCTCGGTTTCCAGGGGAACTACGAGCAGTACTTC. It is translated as CASSQALGFQGNYEQYF.

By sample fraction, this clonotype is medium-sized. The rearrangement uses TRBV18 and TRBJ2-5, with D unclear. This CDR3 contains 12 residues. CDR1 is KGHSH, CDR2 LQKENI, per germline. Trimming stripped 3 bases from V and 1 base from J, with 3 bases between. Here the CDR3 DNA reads TGTGCCAGCTCACCCCGCCAAGAGACCCAGTACTTC. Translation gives CASSPRQETQYF.

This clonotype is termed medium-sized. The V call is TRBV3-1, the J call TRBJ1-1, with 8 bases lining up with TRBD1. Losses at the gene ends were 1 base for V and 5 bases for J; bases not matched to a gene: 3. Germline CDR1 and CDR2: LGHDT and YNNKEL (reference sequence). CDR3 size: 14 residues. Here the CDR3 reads CASSQGTGLTEAFF. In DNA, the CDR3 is TGTGCCAGCAGCCAAGGGACAGGGTTGACTGAAGCTTTCTTT.

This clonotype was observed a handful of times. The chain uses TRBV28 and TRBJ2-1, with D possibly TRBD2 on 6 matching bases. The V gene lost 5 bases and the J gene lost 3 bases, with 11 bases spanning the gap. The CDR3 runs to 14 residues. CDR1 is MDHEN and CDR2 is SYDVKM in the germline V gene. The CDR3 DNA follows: TGTGCCAGCAGTATCCGACTAGACTACAATGAGCAGTTCTTC. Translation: CASSIRLDYNEQFF.